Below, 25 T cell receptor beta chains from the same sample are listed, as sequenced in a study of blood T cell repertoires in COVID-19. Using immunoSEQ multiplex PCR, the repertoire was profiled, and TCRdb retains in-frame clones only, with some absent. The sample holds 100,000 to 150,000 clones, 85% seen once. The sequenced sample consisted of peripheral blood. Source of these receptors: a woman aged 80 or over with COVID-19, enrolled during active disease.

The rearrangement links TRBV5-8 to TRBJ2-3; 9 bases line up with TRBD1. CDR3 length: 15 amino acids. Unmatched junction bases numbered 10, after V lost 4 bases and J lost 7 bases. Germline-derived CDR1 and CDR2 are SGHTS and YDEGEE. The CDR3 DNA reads TGTGCCAGCAGCCAGAATACAGGGGGCTTAAATACGCAGTATTTT. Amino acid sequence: CASSQNTGGLNTQYF.

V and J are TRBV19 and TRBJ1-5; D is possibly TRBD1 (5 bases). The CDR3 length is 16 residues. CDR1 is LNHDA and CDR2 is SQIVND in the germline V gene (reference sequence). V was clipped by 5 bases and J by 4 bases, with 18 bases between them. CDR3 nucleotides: TGTGCCAGTAGTGTTCAGGGTGAGGTGAAAAATCAGCCCCAGCATTTT. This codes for CASSVQGEVKNQPQHF.

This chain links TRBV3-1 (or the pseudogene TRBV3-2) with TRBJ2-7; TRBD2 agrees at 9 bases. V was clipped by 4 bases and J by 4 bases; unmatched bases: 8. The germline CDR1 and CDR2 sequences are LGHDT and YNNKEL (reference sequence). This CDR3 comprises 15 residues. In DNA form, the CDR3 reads TGTGCCAGCAGCCTACAGGGACTAGCTATATACGAGCAGTACTTC. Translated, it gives CASSLQGLAIYEQYF.

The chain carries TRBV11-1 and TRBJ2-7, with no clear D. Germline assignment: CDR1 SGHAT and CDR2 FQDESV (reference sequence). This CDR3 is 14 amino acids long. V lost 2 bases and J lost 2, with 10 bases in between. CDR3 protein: CASSLLLEAYEQYF. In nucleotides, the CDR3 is TGTGCCAGCAGCTTATTGCTCGAGGCCTACGAGCAGTACTTC.

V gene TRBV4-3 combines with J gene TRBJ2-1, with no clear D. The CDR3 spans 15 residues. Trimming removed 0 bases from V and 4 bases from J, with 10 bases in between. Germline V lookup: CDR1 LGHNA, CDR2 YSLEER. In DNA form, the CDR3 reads TGCGCCAGCAGCCAAGATCTGACTTCGTACAATGAGCAGTTCTTC. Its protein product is CASSQDLTSYNEQFF.

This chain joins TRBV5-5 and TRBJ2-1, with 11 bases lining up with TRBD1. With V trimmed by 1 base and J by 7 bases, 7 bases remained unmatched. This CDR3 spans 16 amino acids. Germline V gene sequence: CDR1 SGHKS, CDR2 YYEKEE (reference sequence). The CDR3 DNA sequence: TGTGCCAGCAGCTTGACGGGGACAGGGGGTAGGAATGAGCAGTTCTTC. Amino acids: CASSLTGTGGRNEQFF.

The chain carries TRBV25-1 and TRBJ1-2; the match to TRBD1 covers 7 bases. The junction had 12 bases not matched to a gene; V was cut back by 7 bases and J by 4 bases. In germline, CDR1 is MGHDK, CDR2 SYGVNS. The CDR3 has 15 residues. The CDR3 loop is CASTLTGAEGYGYTF. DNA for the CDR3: TGTGCCAGCACTCTAACAGGGGCCGAGGGCTATGGCTACACCTTC.

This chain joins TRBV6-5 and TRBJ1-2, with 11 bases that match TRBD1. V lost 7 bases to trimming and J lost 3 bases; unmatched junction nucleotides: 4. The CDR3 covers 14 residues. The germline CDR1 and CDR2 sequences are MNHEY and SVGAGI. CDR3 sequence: CASIWDRGDYGYTF. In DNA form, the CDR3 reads TGTGCCAGCATTTGGGACAGGGGGGACTATGGCTACACCTTC.

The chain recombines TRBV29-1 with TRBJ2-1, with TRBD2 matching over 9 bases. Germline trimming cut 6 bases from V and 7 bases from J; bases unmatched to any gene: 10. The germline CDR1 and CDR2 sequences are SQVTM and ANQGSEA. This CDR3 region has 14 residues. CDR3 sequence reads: CSVLAGEGRNEQFF. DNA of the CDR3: TGCAGCGTATTAGCGGGAGAAGGGAGGAATGAGCAGTTCTTC.

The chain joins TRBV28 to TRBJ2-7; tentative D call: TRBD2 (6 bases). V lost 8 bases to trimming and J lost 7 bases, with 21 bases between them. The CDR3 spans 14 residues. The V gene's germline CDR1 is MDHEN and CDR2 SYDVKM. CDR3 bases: TGTGCCAGCTCCTCCGCGGGAACAGGAGTGGAGCAGTACTTC. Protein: CASSSAGTGVEQYF.

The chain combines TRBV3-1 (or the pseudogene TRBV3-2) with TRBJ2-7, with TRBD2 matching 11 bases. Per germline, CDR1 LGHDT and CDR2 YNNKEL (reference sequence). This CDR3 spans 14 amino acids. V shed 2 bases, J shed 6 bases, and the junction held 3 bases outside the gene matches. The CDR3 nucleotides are TGTGCCAGCAGCCAAACTAGCGGGAGAGGCGAGCAGTACTTC. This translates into CASSQTSGRGEQYF.

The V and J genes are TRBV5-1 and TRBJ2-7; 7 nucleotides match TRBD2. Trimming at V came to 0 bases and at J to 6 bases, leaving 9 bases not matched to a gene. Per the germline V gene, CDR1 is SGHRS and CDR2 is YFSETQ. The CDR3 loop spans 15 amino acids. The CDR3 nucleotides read TGCGCCAGCAGCTTGGTTGCGGGAGCGGGAAGCGAGCAGTACTTC. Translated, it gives CASSLVAGAGSEQYF.

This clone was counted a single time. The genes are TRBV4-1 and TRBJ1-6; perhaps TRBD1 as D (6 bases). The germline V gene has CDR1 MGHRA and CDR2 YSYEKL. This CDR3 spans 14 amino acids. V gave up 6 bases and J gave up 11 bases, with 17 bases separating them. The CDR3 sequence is CASRNRASGTPLHF. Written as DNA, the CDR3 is TGCGCCAGCAGAAACAGGGCATCCGGGACACCCCTCCACTTT.

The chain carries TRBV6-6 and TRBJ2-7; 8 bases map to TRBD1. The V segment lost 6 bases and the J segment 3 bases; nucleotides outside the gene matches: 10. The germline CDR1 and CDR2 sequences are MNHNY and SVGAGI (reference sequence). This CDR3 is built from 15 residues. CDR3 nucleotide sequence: TGTGCCAGCAGCCCCCGGGACAGGCATTACTACGAGCAGTACTTC. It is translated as CASSPRDRHYYEQYF.

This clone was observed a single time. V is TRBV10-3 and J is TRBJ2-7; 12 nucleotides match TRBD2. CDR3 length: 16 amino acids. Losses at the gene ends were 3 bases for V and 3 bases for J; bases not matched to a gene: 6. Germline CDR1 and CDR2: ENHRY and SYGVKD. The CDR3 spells CAISDRTSGTVYEQYF. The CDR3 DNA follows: TGTGCCATCAGTGATCGGACTAGCGGGACCGTCTACGAGCAGTACTTC.

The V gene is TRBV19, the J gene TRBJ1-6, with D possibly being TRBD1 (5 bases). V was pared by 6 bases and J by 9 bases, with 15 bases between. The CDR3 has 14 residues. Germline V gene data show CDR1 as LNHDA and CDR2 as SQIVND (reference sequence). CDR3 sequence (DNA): TGTGCCAGTAGCTTTCTCACGGGGGGTTCACCCCTCCACTTT. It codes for CASSFLTGGSPLHF.

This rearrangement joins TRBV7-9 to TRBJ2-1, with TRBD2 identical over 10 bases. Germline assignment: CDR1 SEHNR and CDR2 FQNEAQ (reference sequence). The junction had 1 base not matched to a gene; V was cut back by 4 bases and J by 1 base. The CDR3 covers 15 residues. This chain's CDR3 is CASSSGLASYNEQFF. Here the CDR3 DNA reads TGTGCCAGCAGCTCGGGACTAGCGTCCTACAATGAGCAGTTCTTC.

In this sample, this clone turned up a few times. The CDR3 bases are TGTGCCAGCAGTGACTCTGTCGGGTCAGATGAGCAGTTCTTC. This gives the protein CASSDSVGSDEQFF. The rearrangement joins TRBV6-4 to TRBJ2-1; D is undetermined. Germline V gene lookup returns CDR1 MRHNA and CDR2 SNTAGT. Trimming removed 0 bases at V and 8 bases at J, with 11 bases between. The CDR3 loop spans 14 amino acids.

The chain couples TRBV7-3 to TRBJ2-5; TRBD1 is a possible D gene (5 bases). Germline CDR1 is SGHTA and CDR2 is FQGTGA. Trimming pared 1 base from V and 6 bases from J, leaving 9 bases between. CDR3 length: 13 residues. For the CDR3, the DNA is TGTGCCAGCAGCTTAAAGGACACCAAGACCCAGTACTTC. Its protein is CASSLKDTKTQYF. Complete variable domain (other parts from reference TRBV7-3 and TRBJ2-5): GAGVSQTPSNKVTEKGKYVELRCDPISGHTALYWYRQSLGQGPEFLIYFQGTGAADDSGLPNDRFFAVRPEGSVSTLKIQRTERGDSAVYLCASSLKDTKTQYFGPGTRLLVL.

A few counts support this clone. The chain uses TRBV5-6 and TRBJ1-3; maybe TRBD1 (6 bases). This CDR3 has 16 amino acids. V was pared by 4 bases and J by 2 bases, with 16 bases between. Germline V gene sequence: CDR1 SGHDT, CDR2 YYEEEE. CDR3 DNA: TGTGCCAGCAGCAGTTCACAGGGAAGTACTGGAAACACCATATATTTT. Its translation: CASSSSQGSTGNTIYF. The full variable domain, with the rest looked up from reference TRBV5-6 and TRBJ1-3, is DAGVTQSPTHLIKTRGQQVTLRCSPKSGHDTVSWYQQALGQGPQFIFQYYEEEERQRGNFPDRFSGHQFPNYSSELNVNALLLGDSALYLCASSSSQGSTGNTIYFGEGSWLTVV.

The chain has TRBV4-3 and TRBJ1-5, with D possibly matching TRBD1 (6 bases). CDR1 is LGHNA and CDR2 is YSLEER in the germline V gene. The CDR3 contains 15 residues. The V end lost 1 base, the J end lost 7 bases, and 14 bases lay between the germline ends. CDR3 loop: CASSQVPGDGQPQHF. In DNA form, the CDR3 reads TGCGCCAGCAGCCAAGTTCCAGGGGATGGCCAGCCCCAGCATTTT.

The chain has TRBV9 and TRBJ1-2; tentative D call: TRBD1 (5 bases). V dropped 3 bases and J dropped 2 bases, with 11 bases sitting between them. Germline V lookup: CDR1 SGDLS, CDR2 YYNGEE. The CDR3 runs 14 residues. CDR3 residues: CASSEGLLNYGYTF. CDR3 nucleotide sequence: TGTGCCAGCAGCGAGGGACTCCTAAACTATGGCTACACCTTC.

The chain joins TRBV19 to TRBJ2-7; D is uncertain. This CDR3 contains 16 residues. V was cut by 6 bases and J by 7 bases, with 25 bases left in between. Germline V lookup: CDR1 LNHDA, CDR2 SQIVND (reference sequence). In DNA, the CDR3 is TGTGCCAGTAGGAACCTTAAAACCGCCGGGTCTGGAGAGCAGTACTTC. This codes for CASRNLKTAGSGEQYF.

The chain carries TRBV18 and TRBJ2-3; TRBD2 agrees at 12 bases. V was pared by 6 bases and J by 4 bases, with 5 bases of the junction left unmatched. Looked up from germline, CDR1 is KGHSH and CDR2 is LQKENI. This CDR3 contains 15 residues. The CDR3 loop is CASSAGLAGSDTQYF. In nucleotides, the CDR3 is TGTGCCAGCTCGGCCGGACTAGCGGGATCAGATACGCAGTATTTT.

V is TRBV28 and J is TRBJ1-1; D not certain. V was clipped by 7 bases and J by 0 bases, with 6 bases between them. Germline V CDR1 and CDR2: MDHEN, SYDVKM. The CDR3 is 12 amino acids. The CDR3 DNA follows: TGTGCCAGCATCTTAATGAACACTGAAGCTTTCTTT. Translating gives CASILMNTEAFF.